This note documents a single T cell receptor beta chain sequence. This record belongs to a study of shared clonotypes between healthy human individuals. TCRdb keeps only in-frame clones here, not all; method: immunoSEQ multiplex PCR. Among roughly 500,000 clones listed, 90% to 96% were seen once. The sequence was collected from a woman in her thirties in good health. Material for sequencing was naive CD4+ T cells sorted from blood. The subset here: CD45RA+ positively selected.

The CDR3 region has the DNA TGCAGCGCCGCACCCCCGCTCGGGCGTCAGGGGAACACCGGGGAGCTGTTTTTT. Its protein product is CSAAPPLGRQGNTGELFF. V usage is TRBV29-1 and J usage is TRBJ2-2; D perhaps matches TRBD1 (5 bases). Per the germline V gene, CDR1 is SQVTM and CDR2 is ANQGSEA. CDR3 length: 18 residues. V gave up 7 bases and J gave up 1 base, with 25 bases separating them.